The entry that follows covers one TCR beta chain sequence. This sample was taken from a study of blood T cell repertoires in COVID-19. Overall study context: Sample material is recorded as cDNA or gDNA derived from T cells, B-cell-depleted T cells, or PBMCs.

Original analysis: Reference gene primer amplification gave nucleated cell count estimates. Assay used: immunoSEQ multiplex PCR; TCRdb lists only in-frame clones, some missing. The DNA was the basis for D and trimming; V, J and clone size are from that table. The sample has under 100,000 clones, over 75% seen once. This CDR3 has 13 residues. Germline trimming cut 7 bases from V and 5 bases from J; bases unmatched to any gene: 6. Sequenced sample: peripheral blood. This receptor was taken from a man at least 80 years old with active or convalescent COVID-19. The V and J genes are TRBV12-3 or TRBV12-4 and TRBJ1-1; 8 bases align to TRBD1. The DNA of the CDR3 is TGTGCCAGCACCGGGGACAGGCGGACTGAAGCTTTCTTT. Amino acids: CASTGDRRTEAFF.